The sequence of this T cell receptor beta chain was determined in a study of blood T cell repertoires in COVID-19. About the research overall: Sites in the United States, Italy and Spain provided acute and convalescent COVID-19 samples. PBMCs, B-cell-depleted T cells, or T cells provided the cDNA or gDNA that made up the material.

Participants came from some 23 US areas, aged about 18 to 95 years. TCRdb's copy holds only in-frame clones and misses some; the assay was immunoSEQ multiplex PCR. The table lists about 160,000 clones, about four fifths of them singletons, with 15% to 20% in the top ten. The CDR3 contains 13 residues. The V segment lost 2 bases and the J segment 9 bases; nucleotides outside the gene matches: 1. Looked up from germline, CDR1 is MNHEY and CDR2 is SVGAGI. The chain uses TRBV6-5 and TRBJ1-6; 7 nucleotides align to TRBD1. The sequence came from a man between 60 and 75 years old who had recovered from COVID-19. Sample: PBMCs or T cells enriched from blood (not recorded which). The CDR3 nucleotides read TGTGCCAGCAGTTACCAGGGGGTTTCACCCCTCCACTTT. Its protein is CASSYQGVSPLHF.